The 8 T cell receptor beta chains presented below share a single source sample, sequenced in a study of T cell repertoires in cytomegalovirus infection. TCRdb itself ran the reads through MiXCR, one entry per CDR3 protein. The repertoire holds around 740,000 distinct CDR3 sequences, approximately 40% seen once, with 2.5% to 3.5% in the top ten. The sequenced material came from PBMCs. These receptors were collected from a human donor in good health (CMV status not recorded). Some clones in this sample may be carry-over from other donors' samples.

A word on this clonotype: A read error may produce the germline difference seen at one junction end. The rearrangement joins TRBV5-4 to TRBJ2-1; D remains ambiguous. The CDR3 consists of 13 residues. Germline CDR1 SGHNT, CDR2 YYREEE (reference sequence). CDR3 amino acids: CVSSRAFYNEQFF. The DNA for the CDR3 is TGTGTCAGCAGCCGGGCCTTCTACAATGAGCAGTTCTTC.

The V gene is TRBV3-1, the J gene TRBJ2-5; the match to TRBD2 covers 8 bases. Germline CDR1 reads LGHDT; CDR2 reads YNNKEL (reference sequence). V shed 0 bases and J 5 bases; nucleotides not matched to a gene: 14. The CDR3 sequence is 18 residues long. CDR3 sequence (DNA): TGTGCCAGCAGCCAAGAAAGTAGGACGGGGGGGCGGGATGAGACCCAGTACTTC. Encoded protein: CASSQESRTGGRDETQYF.

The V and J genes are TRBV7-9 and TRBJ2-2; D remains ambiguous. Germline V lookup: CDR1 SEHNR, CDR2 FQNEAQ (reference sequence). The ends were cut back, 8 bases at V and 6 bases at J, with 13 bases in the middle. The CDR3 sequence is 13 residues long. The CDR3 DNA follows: TGTGCCAGCCACTCGGCGCACCCCGGGGAGCTGTTTTTT. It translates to CASHSAHPGELFF.

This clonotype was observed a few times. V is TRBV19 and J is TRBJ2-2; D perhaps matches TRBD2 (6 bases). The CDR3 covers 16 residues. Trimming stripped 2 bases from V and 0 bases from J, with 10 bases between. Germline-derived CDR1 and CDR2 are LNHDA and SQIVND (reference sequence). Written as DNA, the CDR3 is TGTGCCAGTAGTATATATAGCGGTACGAACACCGGGGAGCTGTTTTTT. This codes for CASSIYSGTNTGELFF.

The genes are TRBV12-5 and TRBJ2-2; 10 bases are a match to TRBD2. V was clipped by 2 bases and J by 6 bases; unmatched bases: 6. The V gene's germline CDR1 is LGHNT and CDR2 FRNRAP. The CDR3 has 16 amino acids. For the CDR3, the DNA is TGTGCTAGTGGTTTGCTCAGCGGGGGGGGTGCCGGGGAGCTGTTTTTT. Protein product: CASGLLSGGGAGELFF.

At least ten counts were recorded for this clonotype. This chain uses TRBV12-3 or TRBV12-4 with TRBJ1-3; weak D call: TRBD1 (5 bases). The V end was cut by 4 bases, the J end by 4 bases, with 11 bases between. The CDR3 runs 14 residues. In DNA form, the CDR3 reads TGTGCCAGCAGTTGGACAAGCGAAGGAAACACCATATATTTT. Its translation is CASSWTSEGNTIYF.

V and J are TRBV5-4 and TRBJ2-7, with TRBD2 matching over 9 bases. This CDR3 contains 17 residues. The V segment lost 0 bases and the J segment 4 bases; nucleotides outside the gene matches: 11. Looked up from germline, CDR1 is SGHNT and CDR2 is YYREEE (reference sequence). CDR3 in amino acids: CASSLVGAGTSRYEQYF. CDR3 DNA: TGTGCCAGCAGCTTGGTGGGGGCCGGGACTAGCAGGTACGAGCAGTACTTC.

As DNA, the CDR3 is TGTGCCAGCAGCGTAGTTTGGGCAGGGGATTTGAATGAGCAGTTCTTC. Encoded protein: CASSVVWAGDLNEQFF. V and J are TRBV9 and TRBJ2-1; the D gene is possibly TRBD1 (6 bases). V lost 0 bases to trimming and J lost 7 bases, with 17 bases between them. This CDR3 comprises 16 residues. The V gene's germline CDR1 is SGDLS and CDR2 YYNGEE.